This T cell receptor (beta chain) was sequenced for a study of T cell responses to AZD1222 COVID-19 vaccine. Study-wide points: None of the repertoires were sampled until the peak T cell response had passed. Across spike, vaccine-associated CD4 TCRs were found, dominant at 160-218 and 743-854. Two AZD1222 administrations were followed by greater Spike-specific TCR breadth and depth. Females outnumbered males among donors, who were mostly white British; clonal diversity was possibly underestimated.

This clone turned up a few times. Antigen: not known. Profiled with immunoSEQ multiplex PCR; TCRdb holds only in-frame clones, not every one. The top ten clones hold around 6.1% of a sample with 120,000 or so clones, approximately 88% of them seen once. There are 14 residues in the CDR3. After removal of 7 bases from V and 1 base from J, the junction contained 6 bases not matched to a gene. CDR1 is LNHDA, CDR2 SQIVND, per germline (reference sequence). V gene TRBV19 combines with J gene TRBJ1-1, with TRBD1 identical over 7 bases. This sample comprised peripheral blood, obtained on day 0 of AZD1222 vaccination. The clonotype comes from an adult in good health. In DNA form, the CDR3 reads TGTGCCAGTAATCAGGCAGGGGGGAACACTGAAGCTTTCTTT. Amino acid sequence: CASNQAGGNTEAFF.